The next 3 T cell receptor beta chains were all read from a single sample in a study of blood T cell repertoires in COVID-19. The assay was immunoSEQ multiplex PCR, and TCRdb's table has in-frame clones only and misses some. Among under 150,000 clones listed, more than 75% were seen once. Sequencing was carried out using peripheral blood. These receptors were taken from a man aged 60 to 75 with COVID-19, enrolled during active disease.

This clone was found once. This rearrangement joins TRBV10-2 to TRBJ2-7; possibly TRBD2 for D (6 bases). CDR3 size: 14 residues. Trimming stripped 5 bases from V and 0 bases from J, with 11 bases between. The germline V gene has CDR1 WSHSY and CDR2 SAAADI. The CDR3 loop reads CASSKDGSSYEQYF. CDR3 DNA sequence: TGCGCCAGCAGTAAGGACGGGAGCTCCTACGAGCAGTACTTC.

This chain links TRBV3-1 (or the pseudogene TRBV3-2) with TRBJ1-2; D is perhaps TRBD1 (6 bases). There are 17 residues in the CDR3. Trimming removed 4 bases at V and 4 bases at J, with 22 bases between. The V gene's germline CDR1 is LGHDT and CDR2 YNNKEL (reference sequence). The CDR3 DNA is TGTGCCAGCAGCCGTAGCGTCGGAATCGGACAGCTCTATGGCTACACCTTC. Protein: CASSRSVGIGQLYGYTF.

The CDR3 spells CSTLTGGSEAFF. The CDR3 DNA is TGCAGCACTCTTACAGGGGGCTCTGAAGCTTTCTTT. The rearrangement uses TRBV29-1 and TRBJ1-1, with 9 bases that match TRBD1. The V gene end was trimmed by 8 bases and the J gene end by 6 bases; junction bases not matched to a gene: 7. CDR3 length: 12 residues. Looked up from germline, CDR1 is SQVTM and CDR2 is ANQGSEA.